This TCR beta chain comes out of a study of cytomegalovirus exposure and HLA in healthy donors. Study-wide context: It was reported in a later analysis that the roughly 120 validation repertoires used the same platform as the roughly 700 first-cohort repertoires.

Of note for this clone: The antigen is unknown.

Sequencing used immunoSEQ multiplex PCR; TCRdb keeps in-frame clones, though not all of them. Among 150,000 to 180,000 clones listed, roughly 86% were seen once. Whole-study results and caveats: Cytomegalovirus status was reportedly diagnosed by the classifier with high specificity and sensitivity. One later analysis, an examination of the 100 to 150 validation repertoires, found that first-cohort TCR clusters tended to co-occur in them.

The clonotype originates from a human donor in good health. Input material: PBMCs.

The CDR3 reads CASSQVGAGNQPQHF. For the CDR3, the DNA is TGCGCCAGCAGCCAAGTGGGGGCTGGCAATCAGCCCCAGCATTTT. The rearrangement joins TRBV4-1 to TRBJ1-5, with TRBD1 as a possible D gene (6 bases). This CDR3 spans 15 amino acids. V lost 1 base and J lost 2, with 9 bases in between. CDR1 is MGHRA and CDR2 is YSYEKL in the germline V gene.